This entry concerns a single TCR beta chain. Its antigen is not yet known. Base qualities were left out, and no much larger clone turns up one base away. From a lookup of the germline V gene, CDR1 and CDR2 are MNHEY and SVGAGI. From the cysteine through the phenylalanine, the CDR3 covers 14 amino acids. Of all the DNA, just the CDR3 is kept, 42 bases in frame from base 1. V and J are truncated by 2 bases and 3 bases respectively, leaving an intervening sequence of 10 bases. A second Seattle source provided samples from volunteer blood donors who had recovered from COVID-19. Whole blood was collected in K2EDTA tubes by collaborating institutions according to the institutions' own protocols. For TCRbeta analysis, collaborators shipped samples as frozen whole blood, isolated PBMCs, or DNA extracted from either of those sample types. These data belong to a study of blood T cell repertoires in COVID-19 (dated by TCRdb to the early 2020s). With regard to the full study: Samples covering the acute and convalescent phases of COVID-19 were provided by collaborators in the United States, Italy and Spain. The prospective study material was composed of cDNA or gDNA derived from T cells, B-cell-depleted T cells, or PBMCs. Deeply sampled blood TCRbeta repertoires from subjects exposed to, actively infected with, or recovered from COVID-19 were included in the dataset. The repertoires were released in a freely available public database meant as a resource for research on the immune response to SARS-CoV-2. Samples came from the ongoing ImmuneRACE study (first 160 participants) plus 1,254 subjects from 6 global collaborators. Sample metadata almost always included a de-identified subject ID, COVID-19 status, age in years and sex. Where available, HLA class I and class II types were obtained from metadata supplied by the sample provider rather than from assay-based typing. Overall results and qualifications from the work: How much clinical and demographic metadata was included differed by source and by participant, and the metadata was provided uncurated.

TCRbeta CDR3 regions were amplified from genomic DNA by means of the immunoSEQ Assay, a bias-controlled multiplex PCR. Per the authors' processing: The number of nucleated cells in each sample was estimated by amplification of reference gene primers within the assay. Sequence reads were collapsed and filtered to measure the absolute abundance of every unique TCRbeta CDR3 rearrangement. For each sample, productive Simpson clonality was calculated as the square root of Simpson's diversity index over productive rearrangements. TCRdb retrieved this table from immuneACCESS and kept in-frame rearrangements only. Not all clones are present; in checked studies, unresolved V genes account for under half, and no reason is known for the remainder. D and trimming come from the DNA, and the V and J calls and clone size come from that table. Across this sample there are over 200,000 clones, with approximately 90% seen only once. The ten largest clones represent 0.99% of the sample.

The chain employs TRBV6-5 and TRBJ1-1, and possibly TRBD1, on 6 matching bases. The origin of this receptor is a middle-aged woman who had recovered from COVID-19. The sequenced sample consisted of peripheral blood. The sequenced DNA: TGTGCCAGCAGTTACGGGACACCACACACTGAAGCTTTCTTT. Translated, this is CASSYGTPHTEAFF.